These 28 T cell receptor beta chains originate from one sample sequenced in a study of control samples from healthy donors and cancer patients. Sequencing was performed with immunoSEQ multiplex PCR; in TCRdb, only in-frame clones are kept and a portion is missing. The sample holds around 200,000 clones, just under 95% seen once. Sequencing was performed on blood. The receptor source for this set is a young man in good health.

In DNA form, the CDR3 reads TGTGCTAGTGGTTTGGTAGAGGGGCAGTTCTTC. Translated, it gives CASGLVEGQFF. The chain links TRBV12-5 to TRBJ2-1; weak D call: TRBD2 (5 bases). The V and J ends lost 0 bases and 12 bases respectively, with 6 bases between them. This CDR3 comprises 11 residues. Per germline, CDR1 LGHNT and CDR2 FRNRAP.

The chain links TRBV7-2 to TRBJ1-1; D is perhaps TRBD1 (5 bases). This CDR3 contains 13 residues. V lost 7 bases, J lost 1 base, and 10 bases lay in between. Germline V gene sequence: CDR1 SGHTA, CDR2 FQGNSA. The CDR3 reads CASTFQGNTEAFF. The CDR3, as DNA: TGTGCCAGCACCTTTCAGGGGAACACTGAAGCTTTCTTT.

CDR3 in amino acids: CASSLGTGNTGELFF. CDR3 DNA sequence: TGCGCCAGCAGCCTAGGGACGGGGAACACCGGGGAGCTGTTTTTT. This chain joins TRBV5-1 and TRBJ2-2; tentatively, D is TRBD1 or TRBD2 (5 bases each). The CDR3 has 15 residues. Germline loops: CDR1 SGHRS, CDR2 YFSETQ. Trimming stripped 4 bases from V and 1 base from J, with 11 bases between.

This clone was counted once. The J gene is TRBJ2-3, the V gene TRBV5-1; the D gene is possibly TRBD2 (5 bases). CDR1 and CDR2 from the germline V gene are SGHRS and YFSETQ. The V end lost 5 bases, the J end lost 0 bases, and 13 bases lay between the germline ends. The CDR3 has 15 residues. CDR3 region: CASRRVDPSTDTQYF. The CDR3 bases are TGCGCCAGCAGGAGGGTGGACCCTAGCACAGATACGCAGTATTTT.

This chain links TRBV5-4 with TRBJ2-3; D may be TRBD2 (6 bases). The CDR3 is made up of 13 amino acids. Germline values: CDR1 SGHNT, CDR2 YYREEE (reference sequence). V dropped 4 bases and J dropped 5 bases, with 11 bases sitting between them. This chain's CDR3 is CASSDPTRDTQYF. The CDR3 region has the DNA TGTGCCAGCAGCGATCCGACTAGAGATACGCAGTATTTT.

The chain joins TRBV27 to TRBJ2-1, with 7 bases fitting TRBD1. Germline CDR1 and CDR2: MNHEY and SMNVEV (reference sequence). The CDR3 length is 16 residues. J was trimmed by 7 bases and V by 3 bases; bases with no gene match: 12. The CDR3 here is CASSFLPPTGTNEQFF. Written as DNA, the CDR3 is TGTGCCAGCAGTTTCTTGCCCCCGACAGGGACGAATGAGCAGTTCTTC.

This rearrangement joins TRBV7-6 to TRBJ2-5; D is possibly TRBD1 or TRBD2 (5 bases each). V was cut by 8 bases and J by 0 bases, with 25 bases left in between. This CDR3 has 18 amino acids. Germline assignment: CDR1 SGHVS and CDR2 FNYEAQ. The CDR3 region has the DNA TGTGCCAGCGCCCCCGGGACCGAAGAGAACTTGTACCAAGAGACCCAGTACTTC. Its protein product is CASAPGTEENLYQETQYF. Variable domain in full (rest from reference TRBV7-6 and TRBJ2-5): GAGVSQSPRYKVTKRGQDVALRCDPISGHVSLYWYRQALGQGPEFLTYFNYEAQQDKSGLPNDRFSAERPEGSISTLTIQRTEQRDSAMYRCASAPGTEENLYQETQYFGPGTRLLVL.

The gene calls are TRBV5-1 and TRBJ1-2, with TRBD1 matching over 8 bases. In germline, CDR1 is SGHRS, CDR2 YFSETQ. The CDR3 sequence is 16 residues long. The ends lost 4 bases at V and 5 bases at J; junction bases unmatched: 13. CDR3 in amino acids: CASSPGQGPAVYGYTF. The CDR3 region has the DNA TGCGCCAGCAGCCCAGGACAGGGACCGGCGGTTTATGGCTACACCTTC.

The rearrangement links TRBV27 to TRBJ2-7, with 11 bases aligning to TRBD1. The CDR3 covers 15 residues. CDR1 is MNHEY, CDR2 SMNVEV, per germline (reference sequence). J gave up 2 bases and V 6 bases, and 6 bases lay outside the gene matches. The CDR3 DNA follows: TGTGCCAGCAGCCCTCGGACAGGGGGCGCCTACGAGCAGTACTTC. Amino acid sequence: CASSPRTGGAYEQYF.

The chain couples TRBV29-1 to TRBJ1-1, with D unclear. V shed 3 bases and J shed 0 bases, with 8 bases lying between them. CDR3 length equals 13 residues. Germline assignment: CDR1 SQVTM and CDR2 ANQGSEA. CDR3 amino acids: CSVEIFMNTEAFF. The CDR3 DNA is TGCAGCGTTGAGATTTTCATGAACACTGAAGCTTTCTTT.

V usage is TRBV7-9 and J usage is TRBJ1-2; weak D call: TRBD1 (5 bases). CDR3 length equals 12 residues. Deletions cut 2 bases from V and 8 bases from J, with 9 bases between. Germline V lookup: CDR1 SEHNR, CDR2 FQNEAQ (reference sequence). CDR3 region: CASSLWGGGYTF. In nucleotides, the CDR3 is TGTGCCAGCAGCTTATGGGGCGGGGGCTACACCTTC.

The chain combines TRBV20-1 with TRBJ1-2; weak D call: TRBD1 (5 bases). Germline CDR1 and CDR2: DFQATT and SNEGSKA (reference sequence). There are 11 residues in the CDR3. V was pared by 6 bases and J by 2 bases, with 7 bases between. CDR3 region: CSAGTNYGYTF. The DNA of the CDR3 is TGCAGTGCCGGGACGAACTATGGCTACACCTTC.

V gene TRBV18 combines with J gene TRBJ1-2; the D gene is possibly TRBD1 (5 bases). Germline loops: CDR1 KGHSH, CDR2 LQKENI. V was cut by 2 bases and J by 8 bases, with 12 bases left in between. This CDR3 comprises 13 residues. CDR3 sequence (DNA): TGTGCCAGCTCACCATCTCGGGGCTGGGGCTACACCTTC. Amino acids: CASSPSRGWGYTF.

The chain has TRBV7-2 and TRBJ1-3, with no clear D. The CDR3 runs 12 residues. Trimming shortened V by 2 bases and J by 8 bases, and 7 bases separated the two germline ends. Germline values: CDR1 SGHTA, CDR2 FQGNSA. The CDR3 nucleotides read TGTGCCAGCAGCTTAACCGGGGACACCATATATTTT. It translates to CASSLTGDTIYF.

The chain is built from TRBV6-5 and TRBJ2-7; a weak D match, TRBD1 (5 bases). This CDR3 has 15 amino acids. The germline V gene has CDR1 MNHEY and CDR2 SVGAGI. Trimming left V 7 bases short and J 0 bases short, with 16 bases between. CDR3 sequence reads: CASTMTVDSSYEQYF. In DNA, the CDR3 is TGTGCCAGCACCATGACAGTTGATAGCTCCTACGAGCAGTACTTC.

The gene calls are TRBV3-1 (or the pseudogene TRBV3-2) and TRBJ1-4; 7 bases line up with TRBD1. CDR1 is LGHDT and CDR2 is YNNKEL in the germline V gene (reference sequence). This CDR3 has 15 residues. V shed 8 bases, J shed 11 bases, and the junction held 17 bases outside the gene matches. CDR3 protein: CASGSTGDGLEKLFF. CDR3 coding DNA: TGTGCCAGCGGTAGCACAGGGGACGGTCTGGAGAAACTGTTTTTT.

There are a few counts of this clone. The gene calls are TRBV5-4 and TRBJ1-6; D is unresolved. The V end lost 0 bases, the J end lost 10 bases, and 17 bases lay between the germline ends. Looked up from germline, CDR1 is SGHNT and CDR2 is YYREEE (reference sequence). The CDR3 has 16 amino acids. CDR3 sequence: CASSLDPGLSGSPLHF. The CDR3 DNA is TGTGCCAGCAGCTTGGATCCGGGATTGAGCGGCTCACCCCTCCACTTT.

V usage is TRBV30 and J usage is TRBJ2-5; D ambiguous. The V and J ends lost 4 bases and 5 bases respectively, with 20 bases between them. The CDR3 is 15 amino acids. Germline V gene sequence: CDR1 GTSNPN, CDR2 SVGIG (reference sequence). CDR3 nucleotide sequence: TGTGCCTGGACTTTAACCCCGTCGTTCGGCGAGACCCAGTACTTC. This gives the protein CAWTLTPSFGETQYF.

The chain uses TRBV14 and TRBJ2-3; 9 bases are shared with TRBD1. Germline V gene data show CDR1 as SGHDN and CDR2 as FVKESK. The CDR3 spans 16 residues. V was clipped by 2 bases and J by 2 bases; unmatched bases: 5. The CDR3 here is CASSQHRGRDTDTQYF. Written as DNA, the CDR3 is TGTGCCAGCAGCCAACACAGGGGGCGGGACACAGATACGCAGTATTTT.

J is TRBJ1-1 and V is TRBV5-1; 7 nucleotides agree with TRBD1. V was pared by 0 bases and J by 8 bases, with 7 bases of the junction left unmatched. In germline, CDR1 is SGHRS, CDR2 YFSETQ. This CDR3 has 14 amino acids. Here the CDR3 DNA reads TGCGCCAGCAGCTTGGGTTGGGACAGAAACGAAGCTTTCTTT. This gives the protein CASSLGWDRNEAFF.

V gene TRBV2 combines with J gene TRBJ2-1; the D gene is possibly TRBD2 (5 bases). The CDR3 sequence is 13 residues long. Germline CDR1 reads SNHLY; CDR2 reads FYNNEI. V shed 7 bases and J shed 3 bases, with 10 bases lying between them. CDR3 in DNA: TGTGCCAGCATACGGGATCACTACAATGAGCAGTTCTTC. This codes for CASIRDHYNEQFF.

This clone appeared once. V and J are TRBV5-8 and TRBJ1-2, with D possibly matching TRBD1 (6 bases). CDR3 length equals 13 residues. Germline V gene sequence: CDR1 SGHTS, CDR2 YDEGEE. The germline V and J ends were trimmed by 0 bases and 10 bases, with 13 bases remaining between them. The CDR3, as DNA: TGTGCCAGCAGCTTGGCCAGGGGATCAGTCTACACCTTC. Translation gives CASSLARGSVYTF.

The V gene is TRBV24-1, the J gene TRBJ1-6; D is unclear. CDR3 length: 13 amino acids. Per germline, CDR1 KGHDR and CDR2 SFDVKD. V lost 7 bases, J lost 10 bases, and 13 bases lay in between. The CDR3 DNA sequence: TGTGCCACCAGCTACGGCAGTTTGTCACCCCTCCACTTT. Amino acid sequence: CATSYGSLSPLHF.

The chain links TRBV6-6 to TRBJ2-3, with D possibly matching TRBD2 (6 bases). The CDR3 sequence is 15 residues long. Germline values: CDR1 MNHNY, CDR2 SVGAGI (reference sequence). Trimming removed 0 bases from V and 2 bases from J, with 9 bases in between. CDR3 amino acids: CASSYSPGVTDTQYF. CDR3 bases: TGTGCCAGCAGTTACTCTCCGGGGGTCACAGATACGCAGTATTTT.

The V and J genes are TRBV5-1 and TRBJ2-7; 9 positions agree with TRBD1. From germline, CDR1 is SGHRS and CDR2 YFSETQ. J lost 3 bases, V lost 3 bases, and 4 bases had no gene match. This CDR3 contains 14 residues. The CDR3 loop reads CASSWTGVIYEQYF. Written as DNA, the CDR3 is TGCGCCAGCAGCTGGACAGGGGTTATCTACGAGCAGTACTTC. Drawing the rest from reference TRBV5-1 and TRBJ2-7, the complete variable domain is KAGVTQTPRYLIKTRGQQVTLSCSPISGHRSVSWYQQTPGQGLQFLFEYFSETQRNKGNFPGRFSGRQFSNSRSEMNVSTLELGDSALYLCASSWTGVIYEQYFGPGTRLTVT.

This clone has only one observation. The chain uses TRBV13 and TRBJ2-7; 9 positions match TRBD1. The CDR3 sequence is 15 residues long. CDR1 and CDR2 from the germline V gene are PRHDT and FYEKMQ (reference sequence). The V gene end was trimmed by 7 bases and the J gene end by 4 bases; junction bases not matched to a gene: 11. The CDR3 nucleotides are TGTGCCAGCATGACCTCCGGGACAGGGTTATACGAGCAGTACTTC. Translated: CASMTSGTGLYEQYF.

The CDR3 here is CATSRHTGGSNQPQHF. CDR3 in DNA: TGTGCCACCAGCAGACATACCGGGGGTAGCAATCAGCCCCAGCATTTT. J is TRBJ1-5 and V is TRBV15, with D possibly matching TRBD1 (5 bases). The ends were cut back, 2 bases at V and 0 bases at J, with 11 bases in the middle. The germline V gene has CDR1 LNHNV and CDR2 YYDKDF (reference sequence). The CDR3 is 16 residues long.

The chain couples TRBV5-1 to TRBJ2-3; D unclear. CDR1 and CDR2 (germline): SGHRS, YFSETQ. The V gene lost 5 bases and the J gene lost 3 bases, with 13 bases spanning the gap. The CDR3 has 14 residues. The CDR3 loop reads CASSSLPPTDTQYF. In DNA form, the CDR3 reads TGCGCCAGCAGTTCTCTACCCCCAACAGATACGCAGTATTTT.